A single sample is the source of the 8 T cell receptor beta chains below, sequenced in a study of cytomegalovirus exposure and HLA in healthy donors. The study ran its PCR with 60 Vbeta and 13 Jbeta primers. Clones were read by immunoSEQ multiplex PCR, and TCRdb kept only the in-frame ones, dropping some. The sample lists 150,000 to 200,000 clones, approximately 81% seen once, with around 2.6% in the top ten. The sample was PBMCs. The receptors here all came from a man in his thirties or forties in good health and CMV-seropositive.

This rearrangement joins TRBV5-4 to TRBJ2-7; TRBD1 might be the D (5 bases). The V and J ends lost 2 bases and 2 bases respectively, with 14 bases between them. CDR3 length equals 15 residues. Germline CDR1 SGHNT, CDR2 YYREEE (reference sequence). The CDR3 sequence is CASSLPHRPTYEQYF. The CDR3 DNA follows: TGTGCCAGCAGCTTACCTCACAGGCCAACCTACGAGCAGTACTTC.

This clone was seen once. V gene TRBV7-2 combines with J gene TRBJ2-5; 8 bases line up with TRBD2. V was clipped by 1 base and J by 8 bases; unmatched bases: 3. There are 13 residues in the CDR3. CDR1 is SGHTA and CDR2 is FQGNSA in the germline V gene. The CDR3 DNA follows: TGTGCCAGCAGCTTAGGGCGGGGGGAAACCCAGTACTTC. Amino acids: CASSLGRGETQYF.

The gene calls are TRBV5-4 and TRBJ1-4, with a possible D match to TRBD1 (6 bases). V lost 5 bases and J 7 bases, leaving 21 bases between the germline ends. The CDR3 has 16 amino acids. From germline, CDR1 is SGHNT and CDR2 YYREEE (reference sequence). The CDR3 DNA follows: TGTGCCAGCAGTAAACAGGTTGGGGGCAGACGTGAAAAACTGTTTTTT. Amino acids: CASSKQVGGRREKLFF.

The J gene is TRBJ2-3, the V gene TRBV9; tentatively, D is TRBD1 (6 bases). The V gene lost 0 bases and the J gene lost 5 bases, with 13 bases spanning the gap. Germline loops: CDR1 SGDLS, CDR2 YYNGEE. The CDR3 is 15 amino acids. For the CDR3, the DNA is TGTGCCAGCAGCGTAGGGGGCAGGGGCATAGATACGCAGTATTTT. Its protein is CASSVGGRGIDTQYF.

Only a few counts were recorded for this clone. The chain uses TRBV4-1 and TRBJ2-7; 11 bases map to TRBD2. CDR1 and CDR2 (germline): MGHRA, YSYEKL. Unmatched junction bases numbered 5, after V lost 3 bases and J lost 4 bases. This CDR3 is built from 15 residues. The DNA for the CDR3 is TGCGCCAGCAGCCATACTAGCGGGAGTTGGTACGAGCAGTACTTC. Its translation is CASSHTSGSWYEQYF.

This chain uses TRBV29-1 with TRBJ2-1, with 7 bases that match TRBD2. Losses at the gene ends were 5 bases for V and 7 bases for J; bases not matched to a gene: 11. The CDR3 totals 14 residues. In germline, CDR1 is SQVTM, CDR2 ANQGSEA. In nucleotides, the CDR3 is TGCAGCGTTCCTTCAACTAGCGCGATTAATGAGCAGTTCTTC. Translating it yields CSVPSTSAINEQFF.

The gene calls are TRBV7-9 and TRBJ2-2; 8 bases map to TRBD2. This CDR3 has 16 residues. Germline CDR1 and CDR2: SEHNR and FQNEAQ (reference sequence). J gave up 5 bases and V 5 bases, and 10 bases lay outside the gene matches. The CDR3, as DNA: TGTGCCAGCAGCCCTACGAGCGGGAGTGGTACCGGGGAGCTGTTTTTT. Translating gives CASSPTSGSGTGELFF. The variable domain in full, completed from reference TRBV7-9 and TRBJ2-2, reads DTGVSQNPRHKITKRGQNVTFRCDPISEHNRLYWYRQTLGQGPEFLTYFQNEAQLEKSRLLSDRFSAERPKGSFSTLEIQRTEQGDSAMYLCASSPTSGSGTGELFFGEGSRLTVL.

The chain couples TRBV5-1 to TRBJ1-4; no definite D call. CDR1 SGHRS and CDR2 YFSETQ come from the germline V gene. Trimming removed 0 bases at V and 5 bases at J, with 5 bases between. CDR3 length: 13 amino acids. Written as DNA, the CDR3 is TGCGCCAGCAGCTTGGGAGAGAATGAAAAACTGTTTTTT. Residues: CASSLGENEKLFF.